The source of this T cell receptor beta chain is a study of blood T cell repertoires in COVID-19. Background on the study: COVID-19 samples collected from the United States, Italy and Spain covered acute and convalescent phases.

CDR3 length: 14 residues. In germline, CDR1 is SNHLY, CDR2 FYNNEI. V lost 3 bases and J 9 bases, leaving 17 bases between the germline ends. Assay: immunoSEQ multiplex PCR; the TCRdb copy retains only in-frame clones and omits some. Seen here are 150,000 to 190,000 clones, around 80% observed once, and the top ten hold 7.3%. The chain links TRBV2 to TRBJ1-2, with D maybe TRBD1 (5 bases). The TCR sequence derives from a man between 50 and 59 years old who had recovered from COVID-19. Sequencing used PBMCs or T cells enriched from blood (not recorded which). CDR3 in DNA: TGTGCCAGCAGTGATGCGACAGTCCAGATTCGCTACACCTTC. It encodes CASSDATVQIRYTF.